The 6 T cell receptor beta chains below all came from one sample that was sequenced in a study of radiation and T cells in renal cell carcinoma. The time point: baseline pretreatment blood. Sample treatment: 15 Gy SBRT to primary tumor, nephrectomy 4 weeks later. The repertoire was sequenced with immunoSEQ multiplex PCR; TCRdb's copy has only in-frame clones and lacks some. This sample has approximately 22,000 clones, with 80% found just once. The sequenced sample was blood, obtained from a patient whose treatment included radiotherapy and nephrectomy. The origin of the receptors is a man between 60 and 70 years old with renal cell carcinoma.

This chain connects TRBV9 to TRBJ2-7; 10 bases fit TRBD2. This CDR3 has 15 amino acids. Germline V gene data show CDR1 as SGDLS and CDR2 as YYNGEE. Losses at the gene ends were 0 bases for V and 4 bases for J; bases not matched to a gene: 4. CDR3 residues: CASSVAEGLAYEQYF. DNA for the CDR3: TGTGCCAGCAGCGTAGCGGAGGGACTAGCGTACGAGCAGTACTTC.

This chain connects TRBV7-9 to TRBJ2-5; a weak D match, TRBD1 (5 bases). The CDR3 is 14 residues long. V shed 5 bases and J shed 5 bases, with 15 bases lying between them. CDR1 and CDR2 (germline): SEHNR, FQNEAQ (reference sequence). The CDR3 region is CASSPLRSGETQYF. DNA of the CDR3: TGTGCCAGCAGCCCACTGCGGTCAGGGGAGACCCAGTACTTC.

CDR3 loop: CASSHGLNYGYTF. In DNA form, the CDR3 reads TGTGCCAGCAGTCACGGGTTAAACTATGGCTACACCTTC. The rearrangement joins TRBV25-1 to TRBJ1-2; no clear D gene. V lost 5 bases and J 2 bases, leaving 9 bases between the germline ends. Germline loops: CDR1 MGHDK, CDR2 SYGVNS. This CDR3 comprises 13 residues.

Many counts were recorded for this clone. The chain links TRBV5-1 to TRBJ2-1; 7 nucleotides match TRBD1. From germline, CDR1 is SGHRS and CDR2 YFSETQ. The CDR3 covers 14 residues. The trim removed 4 bases at V and 8 bases at J, leaving 9 bases unmatched. CDR3 coding DNA: TGCGCCAGCAGCCTAAGACAGGGTTTGGATGAGCAGTTCTTC. Translation: CASSLRQGLDEQFF.

This chain joins TRBV7-2 and TRBJ1-4, with D unclear. With 4 bases removed from V and 8 bases from J, the gap between germline ends came to 11 bases. This CDR3 has 13 residues. Germline CDR1 reads SGHTA; CDR2 reads FQGNSA. CDR3 residues: CASSYPGPEKLFF. The CDR3 DNA is TGTGCCAGCAGCTACCCCGGACCAGAAAAACTGTTTTTT.

V usage is TRBV7-8 and J usage is TRBJ2-1; the D gene is possibly TRBD1 (6 bases). The V end lost 6 bases, the J end lost 1 base, and 13 bases lay between the germline ends. Per the germline V gene, CDR1 is SGHVS and CDR2 is FQNEAQ. This CDR3 is built from 15 residues. The CDR3 loop is CASSLGGPSYNEQFF. Here the CDR3 DNA reads TGTGCCAGCAGTCTTGGGGGCCCGTCCTACAATGAGCAGTTCTTC. Filled out from reference TRBV7-8 and TRBJ2-1, the complete variable domain reads GAGVSQSPRYKVAKRGQDVALRCDPISGHVSLFWYQQALGQGPEFLTYFQNEAQLDKSGLPSDRFFAERPEGSVSTLKIQRTQQEDSAVYLCASSLGGPSYNEQFFGPGTRLTVL.